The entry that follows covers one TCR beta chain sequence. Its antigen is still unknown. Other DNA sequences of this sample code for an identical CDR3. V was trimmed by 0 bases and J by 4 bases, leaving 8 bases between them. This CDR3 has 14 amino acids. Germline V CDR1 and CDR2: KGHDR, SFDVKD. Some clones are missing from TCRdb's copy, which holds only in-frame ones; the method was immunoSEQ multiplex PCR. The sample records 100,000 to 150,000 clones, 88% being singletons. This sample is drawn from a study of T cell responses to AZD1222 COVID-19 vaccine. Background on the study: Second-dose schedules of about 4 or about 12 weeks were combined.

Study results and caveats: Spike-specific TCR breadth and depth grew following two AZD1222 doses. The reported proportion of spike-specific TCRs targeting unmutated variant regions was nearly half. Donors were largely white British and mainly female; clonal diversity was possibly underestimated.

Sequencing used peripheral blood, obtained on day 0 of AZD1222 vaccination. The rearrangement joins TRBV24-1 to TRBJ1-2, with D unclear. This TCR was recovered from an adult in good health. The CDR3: CATSDLGRSYGYTF. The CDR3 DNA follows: TGTGCCACCAGTGATTTGGGGAGGAGCTATGGCTACACCTTC.